The rows below give T cell receptor beta chains drawn from one sample of a study of control samples from healthy donors and cancer patients. Some clones are missing from TCRdb's copy, which holds only in-frame ones; the method was immunoSEQ multiplex PCR. The sample shows about 100,000 clones, over 75% of them seen only once. The sample comprised blood. The source of these receptors is a woman aged 45-65 years in good health. Each CDR3 is given with its conserved first and last residue. A D gene is named only where the DNA matches it firmly. Not every row has a clone size; where given, it reads once, few, many or a size class.

abundance	d_gene	v_gene	j_gene	CDR3aa	CDR3nt
NA	NA	TRBV11-1	TRBJ2-7	CASSLGAGEQYF	TGTGCCAGCAGCTTAGGCGCGGGCGAGCAGTACTTC
NA	NA	TRBV7-3	TRBJ1-2	CASSLNQGNDYGYTF	TGTGCCAGCAGCTTAAACCAGGGGAATGACTATGGCTACACCTTC
once	TRBD1	TRBV19	TRBJ1-2	CASEDRAGAGGYTF	TGTGCCAGTGAGGACAGGGCAGGTGCTGGTGGCTACACCTTC
few	NA	TRBV18	TRBJ1-2	CASSPPGGPGLSGYTF	TGTGCCAGCTCACCACCGGGAGGTCCGGGTTTAAGTGGCTACACCTTC
NA	NA	TRBV12-3/TRBV12-4	TRBJ1-1	CASSHGPHAFF	TGTGCCAGCAGCCACGGACCGCACGCTTTCTTT
NA	NA	TRBV7-6	TRBJ2-2	CASSLVVVRNTGELFF	TGTGCCAGCAGCTTAGTAGTTGTCCGCAACACCGGGGAGCTGTTTTTT
few	TRBD1	TRBV18	TRBJ1-3	CASSPTGDSGNTIYF	TGTGCCAGCTCACCGACAGGGGACTCTGGAAACACCATATATTTT
NA	TRBD2	TRBV18	TRBJ2-3	CASSPGEGDTQYF	TGTGCCAGCTCACCGGGGGAGGGAGATACGCAGTATTTT
NA	TRBD2	TRBV7-2	TRBJ2-1	CASSLKAGGWNEQFF	TGTGCCAGCAGCTTAAAAGCGGGAGGGTGGAATGAGCAGTTCTTC
once	NA	TRBV19	TRBJ2-2	CASSIGPPGELFF	TGTGCCAGTAGTATCGGGCCCCCCGGGGAGCTGTTTTTT
NA	TRBD2	TRBV9	TRBJ2-3	CASSPGLAGGADTQYF	TGTGCCAGCAGCCCGGGACTAGCGGGGGGTGCAGATACGCAGTATTTT
NA	TRBD2	TRBV5-6	TRBJ2-1	CASRKRGGLSYNEQFF	TGTGCCAGCAGAAAGCGGGGGGGCCTCTCCTACAATGAGCAGTTCTTC
NA	NA	TRBV21-1	TRBJ1-1	CASSQGQGPAEAFF	TGTGCCAGCAGCCAGGGACAGGGGCCTGCTGAAGCTTTCTTT
many	NA	TRBV6-5	TRBJ1-5	CASSKQGHQPQHF	TGTGCCAGCAGTAAACAGGGTCATCAGCCCCAGCATTTT
NA	NA	TRBV18	TRBJ1-2	CASSPGQEGYTF	TGTGCCAGCTCACCAGGGCAGGAGGGCTACACCTTC
once	TRBD1	TRBV6-5	TRBJ1-2	CASSYLSGTANYGYTF	TGTGCCAGCAGTTACCTCTCCGGGACAGCTAACTATGGCTACACCTTC
NA	NA	TRBV27	TRBJ2-2	CASRTLGSNTGELFF	TGTGCCAGCAGGACCCTTGGGTCGAACACCGGGGAGCTGTTTTTT
NA	NA	TRBV27	TRBJ1-6	CASSPGTPNSPLHF	TGTGCCAGCAGCCCCGGGACTCCCAATTCACCCCTCCACTTT
NA	NA	TRBV18	TRBJ2-5	CASSPGQGETQYF	TGTGCCAGCTCACCAGGGCAGGGAGAGACCCAGTACTTC
NA	TRBD1	TRBV18	TRBJ2-3	CASSTGQADTQYF	TGTGCCAGCTCAACCGGACAGGCAGATACGCAGTATTTT
NA	TRBD1	TRBV7-3	TRBJ2-1	CASSQGEDRVRREQFF	TGTGCCAGCAGCCAAGGAGAGGACAGGGTTAGACGTGAGCAGTTCTTC
NA	TRBD2	TRBV19	TRBJ2-7	CASSIDFRPGGAYEQYF	TGTGCCAGTAGTATCGATTTCCGGCCGGGGGGGGCCTACGAGCAGTACTTC
NA	NA	TRBV13	TRBJ2-5	CASSLSGHTQETQYF	TGTGCCAGCAGCTTATCAGGCCATACCCAAGAGACCCAGTACTTC
once	NA	TRBV5-1	TRBJ2-3	CASSLARATDTQYF	TGCGCCAGCAGCTTGGCCAGGGCCACAGATACGCAGTATTTT
NA	TRBD1	TRBV27	TRBJ1-2	CASSPRDSYGYTF	TGTGCCAGCAGCCCCCGGGACAGCTATGGCTACACCTTC
few	NA	TRBV19	TRBJ1-4	CASTSMGVTATNEKLFF	TGTGCCAGTACCTCAATGGGAGTTACTGCAACTAATGAAAAACTGTTTTTT
NA	TRBD2	TRBV7-3	TRBJ2-5	CASSPGTRAETQYF	TGTGCCAGCAGCCCCGGGACTAGGGCTGAGACCCAGTACTTC
NA	NA	TRBV30	TRBJ2-2	CASPGLYTGELFF	TGTGCCAGCCCTGGACTGTACACCGGGGAGCTGTTTTTT
NA	NA	TRBV4-1	TRBJ2-7	CASSDTSYEQYF	TGCGCCAGCAGCGACACCTCCTACGAGCAGTACTTC
NA	TRBD1	TRBV7-9	TRBJ2-5	CASSLRDREETQYF	TGTGCCAGCAGCCTCCGGGACAGGGAAGAGACCCAGTACTTC
NA	NA	TRBV20-1	TRBJ2-3	CSALDLLPQYF	TGCAGTGCTTTGGACCTGCTTCCGCAGTATTTT
NA	TRBD1	TRBV5-1	TRBJ2-1	CASSYPGTGQAILSSYNEQFF	TGCGCCAGCAGCTACCCGGGAACCGGACAGGCAATTTTAAGCTCCTACAATGAGCAGTTCTTC
once	NA	TRBV24-1	TRBJ1-1	CATRSPGSGSEAFF	TGTGCTACCAGGTCTCCGGGCAGTGGCTCTGAAGCTTTCTTT
NA	NA	TRBV6-5	TRBJ2-2	CASSYRYLGTGELFF	TGTGCCAGCAGTTATCGTTACCTGGGCACCGGGGAGCTGTTTTTT
once	NA	TRBV30	TRBJ2-6	CAWGTSRGSGANVLTF	TGTGCCTGGGGGACCAGCCGGGGCTCTGGGGCCAACGTCCTGACTTTC
NA	NA	TRBV30	TRBJ2-1	CAWSVQSNEQFF	TGTGCCTGGAGTGTGCAGAGCAATGAGCAGTTCTTC
NA	NA	TRBV27	TRBJ1-5	CASSLRRAGGQPQHF	TGTGCCAGCAGTTTAAGGAGGGCGGGAGGACAGCCCCAGCATTTT
NA	TRBD2	TRBV6-2/TRBV6-3	TRBJ2-1	CASSLQGGGRVEQFF	TGTGCCAGCAGTCTGCAAGGAGGCGGGAGGGTTGAGCAGTTCTTC
NA	NA	TRBV6-6	TRBJ2-5	CASSYSYQETQYF	TGTGCCAGCAGTTACTCTTACCAAGAGACCCAGTACTTC
NA	TRBD1	TRBV19	TRBJ1-4	CASSDSGTGEKLFF	TGTGCCAGTAGTGACTCCGGGACAGGGGAAAAACTGTTTTTT
NA	NA	TRBV19	TRBJ1-5	CATMGGSNQPQHF	TGTGCCACCATGGGGGGTAGCAATCAGCCCCAGCATTTT
NA	NA	TRBV12-3/TRBV12-4	TRBJ2-3	CASSPPRTDTQYF	TGTGCCAGCAGCCCCCCCCGCACAGATACGCAGTATTTT
few	NA	TRBV7-3	TRBJ1-5	CASSPGLGQPQHF	TGTGCCAGCAGCCCGGGACTGGGGCAGCCCCAGCATTTT
once	NA	TRBV30	TRBJ1-4	CAWSELGSFNEKLFF	TGTGCCTGGAGTGAACTAGGAAGTTTCAATGAAAAACTGTTTTTT
NA	NA	TRBV12-2	TRBJ1-1	CASRSDRVGRTEAFF	TGTGCAAGTCGCTCGGACAGGGTGGGTCGAACTGAAGCTTTCTTT
NA	NA	TRBV19	TRBJ1-4	CASSIERTEPNEKLFF	TGTGCCAGTAGTATAGAACGGACAGAGCCTAATGAAAAACTGTTTTTT